This TCR beta chain comes out of a study of T cell responses to AZD1222 COVID-19 vaccine. The study, taken as a whole, reports: Spike-spanning, vaccine-associated CD4 TCRs were dominant at 160-218 and 743-854. Only 5 or 6 people who got AZD1222 tested seropositive at baseline. An increase in Spike-specific TCR breadth and depth was observed after two AZD1222 doses. Among the donors, most were white British and more were female, and clonal diversity was possibly underestimated.

This table comes from immunoSEQ multiplex PCR, and its TCRdb copy is limited to in-frame clones, with some not included. The sample shows around 140,000 clones, roughly 93% of them seen only once. This clone was detected only once. Antigen specificity is unknown. The receptor's source is an adult who had recovered from COVID-19. The starting material was peripheral blood, obtained after recovery from COVID-19.

CDR3: CAWSARGDRGSYEQYF. CDR3 DNA sequence: TGTGCCTGGAGTGCACGGGGGGACAGAGGCTCCTACGAGCAGTACTTC. V and J are TRBV30 and TRBJ2-7; possibly TRBD1 or TRBD2 for D (7 bases each). V was pared by 1 base and J by 0 bases, with 16 bases between. Germline CDR1 reads GTSNPN; CDR2 reads SVGIG (reference sequence). The CDR3 extends over 16 amino acids. Using reference TRBV30 and TRBJ2-7 for the parts outside the CDR3, the full variable domain is SQTIHQWPATLVQPVGSPLSLECTVEGTSNPNLYWYRQAAGRGLQLLFYSVGIGQISSEVPQNLSASRPQDRQFILSSKKLLLSDSGFYLCAWSARGDRGSYEQYFGPGTRLTVT.